The T cell receptor (beta chain) described here comes from a study of blood T cell repertoires in COVID-19. This CDR3 comprises 12 residues. The germline V and J ends were trimmed by 4 bases and 8 bases, with 10 bases remaining between them. Germline V gene sequence: CDR1 SGHRS, CDR2 YFSETQ. Method: immunoSEQ multiplex PCR; TCRdb's copy keeps in-frame clones and lacks some. The sample consists of about 270,000 clones, 80% to 95% of them appearing once. The sequence derives from a man between 40 and 49 years old who had been exposed to COVID-19. This sequence joins TRBV5-1 and TRBJ2-1, with D unresolved. The specimen was PBMCs or T cells enriched from blood (not recorded which). The CDR3 sequence: CASSRVVDEQFF. In DNA form, the CDR3 reads TGCGCCAGCAGCCGCGTCGTCGATGAGCAGTTCTTC.